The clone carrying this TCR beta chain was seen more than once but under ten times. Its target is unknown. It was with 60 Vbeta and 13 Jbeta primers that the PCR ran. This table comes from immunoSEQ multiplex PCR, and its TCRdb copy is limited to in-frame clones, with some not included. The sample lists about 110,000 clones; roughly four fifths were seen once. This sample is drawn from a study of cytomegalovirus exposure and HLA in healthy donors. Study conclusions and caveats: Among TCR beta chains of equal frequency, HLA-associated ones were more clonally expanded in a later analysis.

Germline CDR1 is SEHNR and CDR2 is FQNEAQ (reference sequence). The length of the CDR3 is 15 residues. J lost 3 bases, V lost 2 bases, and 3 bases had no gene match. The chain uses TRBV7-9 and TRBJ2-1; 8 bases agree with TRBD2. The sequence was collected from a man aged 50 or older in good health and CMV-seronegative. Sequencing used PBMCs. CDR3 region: CASSLSGRFYNEQFF. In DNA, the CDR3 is TGTGCCAGCAGCTTAAGCGGGAGATTCTACAATGAGCAGTTCTTC. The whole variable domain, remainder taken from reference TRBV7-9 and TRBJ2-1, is DTGVSQNPRHKITKRGQNVTFRCDPISEHNRLYWYRQTLGQGPEFLTYFQNEAQLEKSRLLSDRFSAERPKGSFSTLEIQRTEQGDSAMYLCASSLSGRFYNEQFFGPGTRLTVL.